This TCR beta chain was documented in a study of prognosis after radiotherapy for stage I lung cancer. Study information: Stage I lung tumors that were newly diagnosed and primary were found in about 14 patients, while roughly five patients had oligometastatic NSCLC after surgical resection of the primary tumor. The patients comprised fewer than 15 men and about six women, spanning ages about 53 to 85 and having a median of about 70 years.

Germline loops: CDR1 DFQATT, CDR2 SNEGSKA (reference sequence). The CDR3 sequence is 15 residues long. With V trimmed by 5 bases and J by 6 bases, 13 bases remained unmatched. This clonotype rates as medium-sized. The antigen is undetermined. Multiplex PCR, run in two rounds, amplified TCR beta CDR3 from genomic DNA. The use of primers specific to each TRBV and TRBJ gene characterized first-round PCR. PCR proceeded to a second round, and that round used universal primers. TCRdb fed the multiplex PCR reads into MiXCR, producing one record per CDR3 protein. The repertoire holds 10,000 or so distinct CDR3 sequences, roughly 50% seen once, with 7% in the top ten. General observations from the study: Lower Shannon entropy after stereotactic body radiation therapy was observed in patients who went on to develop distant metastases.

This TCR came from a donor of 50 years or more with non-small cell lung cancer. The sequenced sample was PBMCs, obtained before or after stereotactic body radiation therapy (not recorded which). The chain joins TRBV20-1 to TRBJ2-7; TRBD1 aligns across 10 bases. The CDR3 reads CSAADSGTGVTEQYF. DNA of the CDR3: TGCAGTGCTGCCGACTCCGGGACAGGGGTGACCGAGCAGTACTTC.